This TCR beta chain originates from a study of shared clonotypes between healthy human individuals. Study in general: The cohort had a couple of women and a few men, ages 18 to 49. For every donor, three CD4 naive, three CD4 memory, two CD8 naive and one CD8 memory plates were used.

V shed 1 base and J shed 5 bases, with 5 bases lying between them. Germline-derived CDR1 and CDR2 are KGHSH and LQKENI. The CDR3 totals 13 residues. As to this clone: Antigen unknown.

As originally analysed: ImmunoSEQ gave junction-only sequences without quality scores, so filtering differed. The repertoire was sequenced with immunoSEQ multiplex PCR; TCRdb's copy has only in-frame clones and lacks some. The DNA gave D and trimming, while V, J and clone size come from that table. Of 2 million to 2.5 million clones in the sample, 90% to 97% were seen once. Study-wide results and limits: Generation probabilities of non-shared clonotypes were lower (relative to those shared by all four donors).

The J gene is TRBJ1-4, the V gene TRBV18, with D unresolved. The sequencing input was naive CD4+ T cells sorted from blood. Indicated subset: CD45RA+ positively selected. The clonotype was recovered from a young man in good health. CDR3 in amino acids: CASSPLVNEKLFF. The CDR3 DNA sequence: TGTGCCAGCTCACCACTTGTAAATGAAAAACTGTTTTTT.